This TCR beta chain appears in the sequencing data of a study of cytomegalovirus exposure and HLA in healthy donors. Primers: 60 Vbeta forward and 13 Jbeta reverse. Profiled with immunoSEQ multiplex PCR; TCRdb holds only in-frame clones, not every one. The repertoire consists of over 100,000 clones, with around 64% occurring once and the leading ten covering 8% to 9.5%. Unrecorded immune exposures were likely, despite nominal health at sampling. Study conclusions and caveats: 164 TCR beta chains were listed as cytomegalovirus-associated.

Looked up from germline, CDR1 is LGHNA and CDR2 is YNFKEQ. This CDR3 contains 15 residues. Trimming cost V 0 bases and J 3 bases; bases outside gene matches: 4. This clone was seen a handful of times. Its antigen is as yet unknown. Material: PBMCs. The clonotype originates from a man younger than 40 in good health and CMV-seropositive. This chain connects TRBV4-2 to TRBJ1-2, with 7 bases that match TRBD1. DNA for the CDR3: TGTGCCAGCAGCCAAGAGCGACAGGGCCACTATGGCTACACCTTC. It specifies CASSQERQGHYGYTF.